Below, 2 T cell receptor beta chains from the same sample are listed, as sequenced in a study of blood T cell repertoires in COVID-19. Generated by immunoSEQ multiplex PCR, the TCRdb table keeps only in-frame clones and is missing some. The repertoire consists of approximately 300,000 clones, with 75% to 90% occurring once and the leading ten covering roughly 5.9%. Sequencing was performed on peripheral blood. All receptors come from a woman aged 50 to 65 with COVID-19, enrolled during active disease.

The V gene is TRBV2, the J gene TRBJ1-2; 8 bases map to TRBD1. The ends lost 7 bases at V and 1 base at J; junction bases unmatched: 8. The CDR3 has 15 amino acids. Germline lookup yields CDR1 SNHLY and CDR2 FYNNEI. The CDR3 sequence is CASKTGGVLNYGYTF. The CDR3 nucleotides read TGTGCCAGCAAAACAGGGGGGGTTCTTAACTATGGCTACACCTTC.

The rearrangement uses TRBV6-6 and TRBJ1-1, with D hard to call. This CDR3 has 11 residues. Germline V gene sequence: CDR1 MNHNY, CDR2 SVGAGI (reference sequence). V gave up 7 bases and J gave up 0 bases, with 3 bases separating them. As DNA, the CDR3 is TGTGCCAGCACATTGAACACTGAAGCTTTCTTT. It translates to CASTLNTEAFF.